A selection of T cell receptor beta chains follows, all from one sample in a study of cytomegalovirus exposure and HLA in healthy donors. Sequencing was performed with immunoSEQ multiplex PCR; in TCRdb, only in-frame clones are kept and a portion is missing. The sample has some 85,000 clones; about 96% are singletons. Sequenced: PBMCs. All receptors come from a woman younger than 30 in good health and CMV-seronegative. The CDR3 runs from the conserved cysteine through the conserved F or W. D genes are given only for firm matches. Clone sizes are given selectively: once, few, many, or a class where the clone is expanded.

clone_size	v_call	d_call	j_call	cdr3_nt	cdr3_aa
-	TRBV19	-	TRBJ1-6	TGTGCCAGTAGTATCCAGGGTAATTCACCCCTCCACTTT	CASSIQGNSPLHF
once	TRBV29-1	TRBD1	TRBJ1-5	TGCAGCGAAATCCGGGACAGGGGTCCGAATCAGCCCCAGCATTTT	CSEIRDRGPNQPQHF
-	TRBV19	-	TRBJ2-1	TGTGCCAGTAGTCCAATAGAAACGGATGAGCAGTTCTTC	CASSPIETDEQFF
-	TRBV14	TRBD2	TRBJ2-7	TGTGCCAGCAGCCAAGCGGCTAGCGGGAGACTCGAGCAGTACTTC	CASSQAASGRLEQYF
-	TRBV7-2	-	TRBJ1-2	TGTGCCAGCAGGGAGACAGGACAATATGGCTACACCTTC	CASRETGQYGYTF
-	TRBV6-4	-	TRBJ2-7	TGTGCCAGCAGTTATTCAGGGGACCCACCCTACGAGCAGTACTTC	CASSYSGDPPYEQYF
-	TRBV5-1	-	TRBJ1-3	TGCGCCAGCAGCTCGGCGGTTTTGGGCTCTGGAAACACCATATATTTT	CASSSAVLGSGNTIYF
-	TRBV7-2	-	TRBJ2-7	TGTGCCAGCAGCGGCTTTAACTCCTACGAGCAGTACTTC	CASSGFNSYEQYF
-	TRBV19	TRBD2	TRBJ2-3	TGTGCCAGTAGAGGACTAGCGGGAGTGGGGAGCACGCAGTATTTT	CASRGLAGVGSTQYF
-	TRBV2	TRBD2	TRBJ2-5	TGTGCCAGCAGCGAATCTAGCGGAGCCTGGGGAGAGACCCAGTACTTC	CASSESSGAWGETQYF
once	TRBV10-3	TRBD1	TRBJ2-7	TGTGCCATCAGGAGCCAAACCGGGACAGGGTTCTACGAGCAGTACTTC	CAIRSQTGTGFYEQYF
once	TRBV11-2	-	TRBJ2-1	TGTGCCAGCAGCTTTTACGGGCGGGGCTACAATGAGCAGTTCTTC	CASSFYGRGYNEQFF
-	TRBV13	-	TRBJ2-5	TGTGCCAGCAGCGGTACTACAATAAAGGGACTTGGGGAGACCCAGTACTTC	CASSGTTIKGLGETQYF
once	TRBV11-2	TRBD2	TRBJ2-1	TGTGCCAGCAGCCCGGGACTAGCGGACAATGAGCAGTTCTTC	CASSPGLADNEQFF
-	TRBV5-1	TRBD2	TRBJ2-5	TGCGCCAGCAGCACTAGCGGGAGTGAGACCCAGTACTTC	CASSTSGSETQYF
-	TRBV29-1	-	TRBJ1-4	TGCAGCGCTGTAGGGGAACCTGAAAAACTGTTTTTT	CSAVGEPEKLFF
-	TRBV5-1	-	TRBJ2-3	TGCGCCAGCAGCTTGGCCGGGTTTGGAGATACGCAGTATTTT	CASSLAGFGDTQYF
-	TRBV6-1	-	TRBJ2-5	TGTGCCAGCAGTTGGGGGGAGGAGACCCAGTACTTC	CASSWGEETQYF
-	TRBV9	-	TRBJ2-1	TGTGCCAGCAGCCCCTACTCCTACAATGAGCAGTTCTTC	CASSPYSYNEQFF
-	TRBV6-5	-	TRBJ1-2	TGTGCCAGCCTCGGAGGGAACCAATATGGCTACACCTTC	CASLGGNQYGYTF
-	TRBV4-1	TRBD2	TRBJ2-1	TGCGCCAGCAGCCAAGGACCTAGCGGCACTAGCTCCTACAATGAGCAGTTCTTC	CASSQGPSGTSSYNEQFF
-	TRBV9	-	TRBJ2-1	TGTGCCAGCAGCCTTGCGGGTTACAATGAGCAGTTCTTC	CASSLAGYNEQFF
-	TRBV28	TRBD2	TRBJ2-1	TGTGCCAGCAGTTCGGGAGGCGCCTCCTACAATGAGCAGTTCTTC	CASSSGGASYNEQFF
-	TRBV28	TRBD1	TRBJ2-7	TGTGCCAGCAGTTTGACAGGGGGCGCGTATGAGCAGTACTTC	CASSLTGGAYEQYF
-	TRBV5-1	TRBD2	TRBJ2-1	TGCGCCAGCAGCTTCCTAAGCGGGGTCATGGTCAATGAGCAGTTCTTC	CASSFLSGVMVNEQFF
-	TRBV6-1	TRBD1	TRBJ1-2	TGTGCCAGCAGATTAGGACAGGGTCTTGGCTACACCTTC	CASRLGQGLGYTF
-	TRBV2	-	TRBJ1-4	TGTGCCAGCATTGGACAGAACAGTAATGAAAAACTGTTTTTT	CASIGQNSNEKLFF
-	TRBV2	TRBD2	TRBJ2-3	TGTGCCAGCAGTGAAGGATCCCAGCGGGAGGAGGGCACAGATACGCAGTATTTT	CASSEGSQREEGTDTQYF
-	TRBV28	-	TRBJ1-3	TGTGCCAGCAGTTTAACCAGGGGTATGTCTGGAAACACCATATATTTT	CASSLTRGMSGNTIYF
-	TRBV7-6	-	TRBJ2-2	TGTGCCAGCAGCTTAGCGCCCAGGGGTAGTACCACCGGGGAGCTGTTTTTT	CASSLAPRGSTTGELFF
-	TRBV29-1	-	TRBJ2-5	TGCAGCGTTGAAGTGGGGGGAAACGTCCAAGAGACCCAGTACTTC	CSVEVGGNVQETQYF
-	TRBV5-1	-	TRBJ1-4	TGCGCCAGCAGCGCCAGTTGGATTATCGGGAATGAAAAACTGTTTTTT	CASSASWIIGNEKLFF
-	TRBV28	-	TRBJ2-7	TGTGCCAGCAGCCCGGGCACCGGGAGACCTTACGAGCAGTACTTC	CASSPGTGRPYEQYF
-	TRBV9	-	TRBJ1-3	TGTGCCAGCGGGCCCCGCGGAAACACCATATATTTT	CASGPRGNTIYF
-	TRBV18	-	TRBJ1-1	TGTGCCAGCTCACCAGCACACGCGAACACTGAAGCTTTCTTT	CASSPAHANTEAFF
-	TRBV9	TRBD2	TRBJ2-5	TGTGCCAGCAGCGTAACATACGGGACTAGCGGACAAGAGACCCAGTACTTC	CASSVTYGTSGQETQYF
-	TRBV27	-	TRBJ1-1	TGTGCCAGCAGTTTGGGGAGGGGGAACACTGAAGCTTTCTTT	CASSLGRGNTEAFF
once	TRBV6-6	TRBD2	TRBJ2-1	TGTGCCAGCAGTTACGCGACTAGCGGGGTCAATGAGCAGTTCTTC	CASSYATSGVNEQFF
-	TRBV19	-	TRBJ2-4	TGTGCCAGTAGTACGCAACAGGGTAAAAACATTCAGTACTTC	CASSTQQGKNIQYF
-	TRBV20-1	-	TRBJ2-7	TGCAGTGCTAGTACGGGGGTGCAGTACTTC	CSASTGVQYF
-	TRBV27	TRBD2	TRBJ2-7	TGTGCCAGCAGCGAGAGAGCGGGAGCCCCCTACGAGCAGTACTTC	CASSERAGAPYEQYF
-	TRBV10-1	TRBD1	TRBJ1-4	TGCGCCAGCAGTGCCGGGACAGGGTTAGCAACTAATGAAAAACTGTTTTTT	CASSAGTGLATNEKLFF
-	TRBV6-5	-	TRBJ1-5	TGTGCCAGCAGTTCCAGGGGCTCCGGCAATCAGCCCCAGCATTTT	CASSSRGSGNQPQHF
-	TRBV2	TRBD1	TRBJ2-7	TGTGCCAGCAACACGGGACAGGGTCCCGTCGAGCAGTACTTC	CASNTGQGPVEQYF
-	TRBV7-6	TRBD2	TRBJ2-7	TGTGCCAGCAGTCGAGCGGGAGGGCAATACGAGCAGTACTTC	CASSRAGGQYEQYF
-	TRBV28	TRBD1	TRBJ1-5	TGTGCCAGCTTAACATCCGCTCGGACAGGCTATAGCAATCAGCCCCAGCATTTT	CASLTSARTGYSNQPQHF